Listed here is a single T cell receptor (beta chain). These data belong to a study of blood T cell repertoires in COVID-19. The CDR3 consists of 17 residues. V dropped 3 bases and J dropped 7; count of bases not matched to a gene: 17. Germline V gene sequence: CDR1 SGDLS, CDR2 YYNGEE. Authors' data handling: Cell counts per sample came from amplifying reference gene primers. Repertoires were generated with immunoSEQ multiplex PCR, while TCRdb's copy carries only in-frame clones and drops some. The V and J calls and clone size were taken over from that table, and D and trimming were inferred from the DNA. The sample holds approximately 200,000 clones, almost 85% seen once.

This TCR was recovered from a human donor with acute or convalescent COVID-19. The donor label of this sample is uncertain. V usage is TRBV9 and J usage is TRBJ2-3, with 7 nucleotides matching TRBD2. The source material was peripheral blood. DNA for the CDR3: TGTGCCAGCAGCGCAGGGTCTTCCGCGGGAGCCCGATATACGCAGTATTTT. It translates to CASSAGSSAGARYTQYF.